The entry that follows covers one TCR beta chain sequence. The source of the sample is a study of technical replicates of blood from four donors. Germline values: CDR1 WNHNN, CDR2 SYGVQD (reference sequence). Unmatched junction bases numbered 5, after V lost 2 bases and J lost 5 bases. The CDR3 runs to 14 residues. The protocol was immunoSEQ multiplex PCR, while the TCRdb copy is restricted to in-frame clones and leaves out a portion. The sample includes 95,000 or so clones, 95% of them seen just once. The chain couples TRBV10-1 to TRBJ2-7; 8 nucleotides line up with TRBD1. This sequence was found in a human donor in good health. The sample comprised T cells isolated from PBMCs. CDR3 nucleotides: TGCGCCAGCAGTGAGCATCCAGGGGGCAACGAGCAGTACTTC. Its translation is CASSEHPGGNEQYF.